This entry lists 27 T cell receptor beta chains sequenced from one sample in a study of Graves' ophthalmopathy and Graves' hyperthyroidism. Beta-chain TCR CDR3 regions were amplified from RNA transcripts. HTBI primers were employed in first-round RT-PCR, then a second-round multiplex PCR followed. Via MiXCR, TCRdb re-called the multiplex PCR reads, giving one row per CDR3 protein. The table records about 550,000 distinct CDR3 sequences, under 45% of them present only once. The sample was peripheral blood or thyroid tissue (not recorded which). The receptors originated from an adult man with Graves' hyperthyroidism.

The chain couples TRBV2 to TRBJ2-7; 10 bases fit TRBD1. The end of the DNA fits TRBJ2-1 better, so the J call may be wrong. The CDR3 sequence is 15 residues long. Germline CDR1 SNHLY, CDR2 FYNNEI. The CDR3 sequence: CASSPDRGRDNEQFF. In DNA form, the CDR3 reads TGTGCCAGCAGCCCGGACAGGGGGAGAGACAATGAGCAGTTCTTC.

The J gene is TRBJ2-3, the V gene TRBV7-2, with D tentatively TRBD2 (6 bases). V lost 5 bases and J 2 bases, leaving 14 bases between the germline ends. Germline CDR1 reads SGHTA; CDR2 reads FQGNSA. This CDR3 region has 15 residues. The CDR3 nucleotides read TGTGCCAGCAGCACAGCTAGCGAGAACACAGATACGCAGTATTTT. Protein: CASSTASENTDTQYF.

About this clonotype: Mismatch with germline at one junction end may stem from a read error. The chain uses TRBV29-1 and TRBJ2-2; D perhaps matches TRBD1 (7 bases). In germline, CDR1 is SQVTM, CDR2 ANQGSEA. This CDR3 has 15 residues. The CDR3 sequence: CSVEGQGEDTGELSF. Written as DNA, the CDR3 is TGCAGCGTTGAAGGGCAGGGGGAGGACACCGGGGAGCTGTCTTTT.

The chain combines TRBV7-3 with TRBJ1-5, with a possible D match to TRBD1 (5 bases). This CDR3 contains 14 residues. The germline gives CDR1 SGHTA, CDR2 FQGTGA. The V end was cut by 4 bases, the J end by 5 bases, with 12 bases between. CDR3 bases: TGTGCCAGCAGCTCCCGGGGCCGGGATCAGCCCCAGCATTTT. Amino acids: CASSSRGRDQPQHF.

V is TRBV7-8 and J is TRBJ2-7; a weak D match, TRBD2 (6 bases). Trimming removed 3 bases from V and 6 bases from J, with 18 bases in between. Germline CDR1 reads SGHVS; CDR2 reads FQNEAQ. This CDR3 has 15 amino acids. CDR3: CASSLAGPSTSEQYF. CDR3 DNA sequence: TGTGCCAGCAGCTTGGCGGGACCATCGACGAGCGAGCAGTACTTC.

This clonotype showed up many times. The chain uses TRBV9 and TRBJ2-7; tentative D call: TRBD2 (5 bases). Trimming took off 4 bases at V and 0 bases at J, with 11 bases between the two ends. Germline-derived CDR1 and CDR2 are SGDLS and YYNGEE. The CDR3 is 14 residues long. CDR3 nucleotides: TGTGCCAGCAGCCCTTACGAGGGCTCCTACGAGCAGTACTTC. It yields the protein CASSPYEGSYEQYF.

The genes are TRBV2 and TRBJ1-5; 9 positions agree with TRBD1. The CDR3 sequence is 15 residues long. CDR1 is SNHLY and CDR2 is FYNNEI in the germline V gene. The V and J ends lost 9 bases and 5 bases, in that order; junction bases with no gene match: 11. CDR3 amino acids: CARSLGQGFYQPQHF. The CDR3 DNA reads TGTGCCAGAAGCTTAGGACAGGGGTTTTATCAGCCCCAGCATTTT.

This clonotype was counted many times. DNA of the CDR3: TGCAGTGCTAGCGCCCGACGGAATGAAAAACTGTTTTTT. Translation gives CSASARRNEKLFF. The genes are TRBV20-1 and TRBJ1-4; the D is unclear. This CDR3 region has 13 residues. CDR1 is DFQATT and CDR2 is SNEGSKA in the germline V gene (reference sequence). Trimming cost V 3 bases and J 5 bases, with 10 bases left between them.

The chain has TRBV6-6 and TRBJ2-7; D possibly matches TRBD1 or TRBD2 (5 bases each). This CDR3 region has 16 residues. In germline, CDR1 is MNHNY, CDR2 SVGAGI (reference sequence). V shed 5 bases and J shed 2 bases, with 19 bases lying between them. The CDR3 loop reads CASSDLGTGHPYEQYF. In DNA form, the CDR3 reads TGTGCCAGCAGTGATCTCGGGACGGGCCATCCCTACGAGCAGTACTTC.

The J gene is TRBJ2-2, the V gene TRBV10-3; 7 nucleotides line up with TRBD2. CDR3 length: 16 amino acids. V shed 2 bases, J shed 3 bases, and the junction held 6 bases outside the gene matches. Germline CDR1 ENHRY, CDR2 SYGVKD. The DNA of the CDR3 is TGTGCCATCAGTGAGGTATTGGCGGGAGACACCGGGGAGCTGTTTTTT. It encodes CAISEVLAGDTGELFF.

Many counts were recorded for this clonotype. The rearrangement uses TRBV7-2 and TRBJ1-4; D is possibly TRBD1 (5 bases). V lost 1 base and J 7 bases, leaving 22 bases between the germline ends. The CDR3 is 18 amino acids. The germline V gene has CDR1 SGHTA and CDR2 FQGNSA. DNA of the CDR3: TGTGCCAGCAGCTTAGGTGTTTTGAGAGGAGGTGGGGGTGAAAAACTGTTTTTT. Translated: CASSLGVLRGGGGEKLFF. Filled out from reference TRBV7-2 and TRBJ1-4, the complete variable domain reads GAGVSQSPSNKVTEKGKDVELRCDPISGHTALYWYRQSLGQGLEFLIYFQGNSAPDKSGLPSDRFSAERTGGSVSTLTIQRTQQEDSAVYLCASSLGVLRGGGGEKLFFGSGTQLSVL.

V and J are TRBV12-3 or TRBV12-4 and TRBJ1-1; D is undetermined. This CDR3 is 13 amino acids long. The V and J ends lost 6 bases and 6 bases respectively, with 14 bases between them. Here the CDR3 DNA reads TGTGCCAGCAGACCCCAGAGGGAGGCTGAAGCTTTCTTT. Its translation: CASRPQREAEAFF.

In the case of this clonotype: A much larger clone lies a single base off, so this may be a read error. As the CDR3 is not closed by the conserved phenylalanine or tryptophan, this likely results from a read error. The chain employs TRBV20-1 and TRBJ2-7, with D perhaps assigned TRBD1 or TRBD2 (5 bases each). CDR1 DFQATT and CDR2 SNEGSKA come from the germline V gene (reference sequence). The CDR3 has 13 residues. The V end lost 5 bases, the J end lost 7 bases, and 18 bases lay between the germline ends. CDR3: CSAGGSVMGEQYL. DNA for the CDR3: TGCAGTGCTGGGGGATCGGTGATGGGGGAGCAGTACCTC.

This clonotype was counted only a few times. The chain uses TRBV7-3 and TRBJ2-3; tentatively, D is TRBD1 (5 bases). V lost 5 bases to trimming and J lost 4 bases, with 13 bases between them. The germline V gene has CDR1 SGHTA and CDR2 FQGTGA. The CDR3 sequence is 14 residues long. The DNA of the CDR3 is TGTGCCAGCAGCACCTTCCAGGGTGCAGATACGCAGTATTTT. This encodes CASSTFQGADTQYF.

V usage is TRBV15 and J usage is TRBJ2-5; D is perhaps TRBD2 (6 bases). The V gene lost 1 base and the J gene lost 8 bases, with 14 bases spanning the gap. From germline, CDR1 is LNHNV and CDR2 YYDKDF (reference sequence). The CDR3 covers 14 residues. The CDR3: CATSRGEVSPTQYF. The CDR3, as DNA: TGTGCCACCAGCAGAGGGGAGGTGAGCCCCACCCAGTACTTC.

This clonotype was counted ten times or more. The chain joins TRBV20-1 to TRBJ1-1; 9 bases are shared with TRBD1. In germline, CDR1 is DFQATT, CDR2 SNEGSKA (reference sequence). This CDR3 spans 14 amino acids. J lost 8 bases, V lost 3 bases, and 10 bases had no gene match. The CDR3 here is CSARGTGRAGEAFF. CDR3 bases: TGCAGTGCTAGGGGGACAGGGAGGGCAGGAGAAGCTTTCTTT.

This clonotype appeared many times. This rearrangement joins TRBV20-1 to TRBJ1-4; maybe TRBD1 (5 bases). The germline V and J ends were trimmed by 7 bases and 5 bases, with 11 bases remaining between them. The CDR3 runs to 12 residues. Germline loops: CDR1 DFQATT, CDR2 SNEGSKA (reference sequence). As DNA, the CDR3 is TGCAGTGTAAGACAGCCCAATGAAAAACTGTTTTTT. This codes for CSVRQPNEKLFF.

This clonotype was observed many times. The chain links TRBV6-5 to TRBJ1-2; no definite D call. Trimming cost V 2 bases and J 3 bases, with 7 bases left between them. This CDR3 has 13 residues. Per germline, CDR1 MNHEY and CDR2 SVGAGI. CDR3 in DNA: TGTGCCAGCAGTTACAGGGTAGACTATGGCTACACCTTC. This encodes CASSYRVDYGYTF.

In this sample, this clonotype turned up many times. The chain has TRBV4-1 and TRBJ2-7; tentatively, D is TRBD2 (5 bases). The CDR3 runs to 13 residues. The germline V and J ends were trimmed by 5 bases and 6 bases, with 14 bases remaining between them. Germline V CDR1 and CDR2: MGHRA, YSYEKL. The CDR3 reads CASSDLGVGEQYF. Here the CDR3 DNA reads TGCGCCAGCAGCGATCTCGGGGTGGGCGAGCAGTACTTC.

This chain joins TRBV6-5 and TRBJ2-6; 8 nucleotides agree with TRBD1. Germline CDR1 is MNHEY and CDR2 is SVGAGI. J lost 1 base, V lost 6 bases, and 11 bases had no gene match. CDR3 size: 18 residues. The CDR3 nucleotides read TGTGCCAGCAGAGTAAAACCCGGACAGGGTTCTGGGGCCAACGTCCTGACTTTC. As protein: CASRVKPGQGSGANVLTF.

With regard to this clonotype: No conserved phenylalanine or tryptophan is present at the end of the CDR3, so a read error is the likely explanation. The chain joins TRBV4-1 to TRBJ2-2; D unclear. The CDR3 contains 13 residues. The V gene's germline CDR1 is MGHRA and CDR2 YSYEKL. V was trimmed by 1 base and J by 1 base, leaving 1 base between them. CDR3 sequence (DNA): TGCGCCAGCAGCCAAGGGAACACCGGGGAGCTGTTTTCT. Protein: CASSQGNTGELFS.

This clonotype was counted many times. The chain recombines TRBV11-2 with TRBJ1-5; perhaps TRBD1 as D (5 bases). V shed 0 bases and J shed 6 bases, with 12 bases lying between them. Germline assignment: CDR1 SGHAT and CDR2 FQNNGV. The CDR3 runs 15 residues. The CDR3 here is CASSLEGRVAQPQHF. As DNA, the CDR3 is TGTGCCAGCAGCTTAGAAGGCAGGGTGGCTCAGCCCCAGCATTTT.

This clonotype was observed at least ten times. The chain carries TRBV7-2 and TRBJ1-4, with D possibly TRBD1 on 5 matching bases. The CDR3 is 14 amino acids. Looked up from germline, CDR1 is SGHTA and CDR2 is FQGNSA. Trimming pared 5 bases from V and 7 bases from J, leaving 14 bases between. The chain's CDR3 is CASSTQGSGEKLFF. CDR3 DNA sequence: TGTGCCAGCAGCACGCAGGGTAGTGGTGAAAAACTGTTTTTT.

This clonotype was seen at least ten times. The V call is TRBV24-1, the J call TRBJ2-5; D uncertain. The V gene lost 0 bases and the J gene lost 2 bases, with 21 bases spanning the gap. CDR1 and CDR2 (germline): KGHDR, SFDVKD. This CDR3 has 19 amino acids. The CDR3 nucleotides read TGTGCCACCAGTGATTTGGCGGTAGGGTCTTTTCCCGATCAAGAGACCCAGTACTTC. Residues: CATSDLAVGSFPDQETQYF.

The chain uses TRBV14 and TRBJ2-7, with TRBD2 matching over 8 bases. Trimming took 0 bases from V and 4 from J; bases not matched to a gene: 8. The length of the CDR3 is 16 residues. Germline CDR1 reads SGHDN; CDR2 reads FVKESK. The CDR3 nucleotides read TGTGCCAGCAGCCAAGATAGCAGCGGGAGCGTATACGAGCAGTACTTC. Amino acid sequence: CASSQDSSGSVYEQYF.

The chain uses TRBV20-1 and TRBJ2-7, with TRBD1 identical over 9 bases. The DNA end is a closer match to TRBJ2-1, so the J assignment may be wrong. CDR3 length: 14 amino acids. The V gene's germline CDR1 is DFQATT and CDR2 SNEGSKA (reference sequence). CDR3 sequence reads: CSASSDRGYNEQFF. The CDR3 DNA is TGCAGTGCTAGTTCTGACAGGGGGTACAATGAGCAGTTCTTC.

This clonotype was observed at least ten times. The chain has TRBV27 and TRBJ2-7; D is undetermined. The CDR3 covers 12 residues. With 2 bases removed from V and 6 bases from J, the gap between germline ends came to 8 bases. In germline, CDR1 is MNHEY, CDR2 SMNVEV (reference sequence). For the CDR3, the DNA is TGTGCCAGCAGTTTAAGGCCCGGCGAGCAGTACTTC. This sequence encodes CASSLRPGEQYF.